Listed below are T cell receptor beta chains from one sample, sequenced in a study of shared clonotypes between healthy human individuals. The data were produced by immunoSEQ multiplex PCR, yet TCRdb's version contains in-frame clones alone and is incomplete. The sample carries roughly 2.6 million clones, about 92% recorded once. The sequenced sample consisted of naive CD4+ T cells sorted from blood. The receptors come from a man aged 18-30 years in good health. CDR3s include the opening cysteine and the closing phenylalanine or tryptophan.

CASSIQDSYEQYF,TRBJ2-7,13,TRBV19
CASSGGQAGINEQYF,TRBJ2-7,15,TRBV16
CASSVTGHEQYF,TRBJ2-7,12,TRBV28
CASSLNAGDSYNEQFF,TRBJ2-1,16,TRBV5-1
CASSLGQLGTDTQYF,TRBJ2-3,15,TRBV11-3
CASSRGILDTEAFF,TRBJ1-1,14,TRBV6-5
CASSIGPIGVQETQYF,TRBJ2-5,16,TRBV19
CAWIRGPETQYF,TRBJ2-5,12,TRBV30
CASSLGVSTDTQYF,TRBJ2-3,14,TRBV7-9
CASSSQGGIETQYF,TRBJ2-5,14,TRBV7-2
CASSLGTSGRVTQYF,TRBJ2-5,15,TRBV28
CASSPGEGRQETQYF,TRBJ2-5,15,TRBV7-3
CASSQAEQYF,TRBJ2-7,10,TRBV14
CSGFVGTDPSSYNSPLHF,TRBJ1-6,18,TRBV29-1
CSARAGTNTGELFF,TRBJ2-2,14,TRBV29-1
CSVSGTLSNTEAFF,TRBJ1-1,14,TRBV29-1
CASRPGGRTDTQYF,TRBJ2-3,14,TRBV28
CASSYGGTANTEAFF,TRBJ1-1,15,TRBV6-5
CASSSLTVNTEAFF,TRBJ1-1,14,TRBV2
CASSPGHSGGFYEQYF,TRBJ2-7,16,TRBV7-2
CALEREGASISREQYF,TRBJ2-7,16,TRBV21-1
CASGEGANQPQHF,TRBJ1-5,13,TRBV18
CASSPQGGGTEAFF,TRBJ1-1,14,TRBV18
CASSPPGQEWETQYF,TRBJ2-5,15,TRBV18
CAGRTEDTQYF,TRBJ2-3,11,TRBV6-5
CASSIGDRSSGNTIYF,TRBJ1-3,16,TRBV21-1
CASRGDRRFANTEAFF,TRBJ1-1,16,TRBV27
CASSQDPVGPGELFF,TRBJ2-2,15,TRBV4-3
CASSLGGTADQPQHF,TRBJ1-5,15,TRBV7-8
CASRGDNPPTYEQYF,TRBJ2-7,15,TRBV6-1
CASSLEVAGGSGETQYF,TRBJ2-5,17,TRBV11-2
CAWSAVPGQGFGRADTQYF,TRBJ2-3,19,TRBV30
CASSLGGAGQPQHF,TRBJ1-5,14,TRBV5-6
CASSLLELDTQYF,TRBJ2-3,13,TRBV5-1
CASSPRDGAGSYEQYF,TRBJ2-7,16,TRBV18
CASSSQGAWNNEQFF,TRBJ2-1,15,TRBV11-3
CASSLGQLYEQYF,TRBJ2-7,13,TRBV6-5
CAWSRAGEKLFF,TRBJ1-4,12,TRBV30
CASSIGPGQISGANVLTF,TRBJ2-6,18,TRBV19
CASIGTNENTEAFF,TRBJ1-1,14,TRBV28
CAWSNGQGAGNEKLFF,TRBJ1-4,16,TRBV30
CATQGSYNEQFF,TRBJ2-1,12,TRBV4-1
CASSEALRLYEQYF,TRBJ2-7,14,TRBV6-1
CASSESYRGLNEQFF,TRBJ2-1,15,TRBV25-1
CASSEWTGNRQYF,TRBJ2-7,13,TRBV10-1
CASRQTSGSSGETQYF,TRBJ2-5,16,TRBV2
CASSQGSKVGDTQYF,TRBJ2-3,15,TRBV4-3
CAISEKGLGNQPQHF,TRBJ1-5,15,TRBV10-3
CASSPNIRGRNQPQHF,TRBJ1-5,16,TRBV27
CASTGGNYGYTF,TRBJ1-2,12,TRBV6-6
CASRWTSPTDTQYF,TRBJ2-3,14,TRBV27
CASSLSTGVNTEAFF,TRBJ1-1,15,TRBV7-2
CASSSQGASGEKLFF,TRBJ1-4,15,TRBV7-9
CASSRGPGNTEAFF,TRBJ1-1,14,TRBV11-2
CGCRFSSPLHF,TRBJ1-6,11,TRBV5-6